This T cell receptor (beta chain) came from a study of T cells expressing NK-cell markers. At the level of the study: Just one sequenced donor of eight was HCMV-seronegative, while seven were seropositive.

The CDR3 consists of 15 residues. TCRdb re-analyzed the 5' RACE reads; it lists each CDR3 protein once, without DNA. The repertoire table contains roughly 380,000 distinct CDR3 sequences. The TCR was taken from a man aged 18-75 years in good health. The sequenced sample consisted of blood T cells: a sorted CD56 or NKG2C T cell subset, CD4+ or CD8+ T cells, or bulk PBMC T cells (not recorded which). This rearrangement joins TRBV12-3 or TRBV12-4 to TRBJ2-7; the TCRdb D gene call, TRBD1, has no DNA to confirm it. The CDR3 reads CASSLDGTGLYEQYF.